This paragraph reports one T cell receptor beta chain. Its specificity is not known. This record belongs to a study of T cell responses to AZD1222 COVID-19 vaccine. Generated by immunoSEQ multiplex PCR, the TCRdb table keeps only in-frame clones and is missing some. Among over 65,000 clones listed, roughly 89% were seen once. Second-dose groups at about 4 or about 12 weeks were pooled. Germline CDR1 is SGHNT and CDR2 is YYREEE (reference sequence). The germline V and J ends were trimmed by 1 base and 2 bases, with 9 bases remaining between them. This CDR3 is 14 amino acids long. The study, taken as a whole, reports: Without day 14 samples, only post-peak T cell repertoires were studied.

This TCR derives from an adult who received the AZD1222 COVID-19 vaccine. The starting material was peripheral blood, obtained 28 days after the second AZD1222 dose. V and J are TRBV5-4 and TRBJ1-2; D gene ambiguous. CDR3 DNA: TGTGCCAGCAGCTTGCCCCAGGTGAACTATGGCTACACCTTC. Residues: CASSLPQVNYGYTF.